This passage covers 15 T cell receptor beta chains from one sample sequenced in a study of PD-L1 blockade in urothelial cancer (dated by TCRdb to about 2017). Library prep was done by the immunoSEQ multiplex PCR assay. Not all clones reach the TCRdb copy of this immuneACCESS table, which keeps in-frame sequences only. Checked studies attribute under half of the gap to unresolved V genes and leave the rest unexplained. This sample lists tens of thousands of clones; 82% were detected once. Jointly, the top ten make up under 4% of the sample. The specimen comprised PBMCs, sampled around atezolizumab (anti-PD-L1) treatment. The receptors come from a man between 65 and 85 years old with urothelial cancer.

V and J are TRBV5-4 and TRBJ2-6, with 12 bases matching TRBD1. The CDR3 contains 19 residues. Trimming took 4 bases from V and 2 from J; bases not matched to a gene: 10. Germline V lookup: CDR1 SGHNT, CDR2 YYREEE (reference sequence). The CDR3 DNA is TGTGCCAGCAGCCCCTTACCGGGACAGGGGGCTGCTGGGGCCAACGTCCTGACTTTC. Translation gives CASSPLPGQGAAGANVLTF.

This clone was picked up a small number of times. The CDR3 is CASSSLFSSGRLDEQFF. CDR3 nucleotide sequence: TGTGCCAGCAGCTCCCTTTTTTCGAGCGGGAGGCTTGATGAGCAGTTCTTC. The chain combines TRBV7-8 with TRBJ2-1, with 9 bases matching TRBD2. The junction had 15 bases not matched to a gene; V was cut back by 4 bases and J by 8 bases. Germline CDR1 and CDR2: SGHVS and FQNEAQ. This CDR3 contains 17 residues. The variable domain in full, with the rest retrieved from reference TRBV7-8 and TRBJ2-1, is GAGVSQSPRYKVAKRGQDVALRCDPISGHVSLFWYQQALGQGPEFLTYFQNEAQLDKSGLPSDRFFAERPEGSVSTLKIQRTQQEDSAVYLCASSSLFSSGRLDEQFFGPGTRLTVL.

The chain has TRBV19 and TRBJ1-1; D uncertain. With 3 bases removed from V and 4 bases from J, the gap between germline ends came to 6 bases. Germline V gene data show CDR1 as LNHDA and CDR2 as SQIVND (reference sequence). The length of the CDR3 is 12 residues. Here the CDR3 reads CASSMAGTEAFF. In nucleotides, the CDR3 is TGTGCCAGTAGTATGGCTGGCACTGAAGCTTTCTTT.

This rearrangement joins TRBV25-1 to TRBJ2-1, with 7 bases that match TRBD2. CDR1 and CDR2 from the germline V gene are MGHDK and SYGVNS. V lost 8 bases to trimming and J lost 9 bases; unmatched junction nucleotides: 4. CDR3 length equals 11 residues. The CDR3 protein is CASSGRGEQFF. Here the CDR3 DNA reads TGTGCCAGCTCGGGGAGGGGTGAGCAGTTCTTC.

DNA for the CDR3: TGTGCCAGCAGTCGGGACAGGGCAACTTATGGCTACACCTTC. This translates into CASSRDRATYGYTF. The genes are TRBV27 and TRBJ1-2; 9 nucleotides align to TRBD1. The V segment lost 5 bases and the J segment 5 bases; nucleotides outside the gene matches: 6. CDR1 and CDR2 from the germline V gene are MNHEY and SMNVEV (reference sequence). This CDR3 has 14 amino acids.

V and J are TRBV4-3 and TRBJ1-2; 8 nucleotides agree with TRBD1. V was pared by 2 bases and J by 4 bases, with 9 bases of the junction left unmatched. The CDR3 runs 16 residues. Germline V gene sequence: CDR1 LGHNA, CDR2 YSLEER. This chain's CDR3 is CASSQTPTGQAYGYTF. CDR3 coding DNA: TGCGCCAGCAGCCAAACCCCAACGGGACAGGCCTATGGCTACACCTTC.

The chain joins TRBV27 to TRBJ1-5; 9 nucleotides match TRBD1. The germline V gene encodes CDR1 MNHEY and CDR2 SMNVEV (reference sequence). Trimming cost V 6 bases and J 5 bases; bases outside gene matches: 5. The CDR3 runs 14 residues. The CDR3 coding sequence is TGTGCCAGCAGGGGACAGGGAGTTTATCAGCCCCAGCATTTT. Residues: CASRGQGVYQPQHF.

This rearrangement joins TRBV30 to TRBJ1-1; D unresolved. Germline assignment: CDR1 GTSNPN and CDR2 SVGIG (reference sequence). The ends were cut back, 6 bases at V and 6 bases at J, with 20 bases in the middle. This CDR3 has 14 amino acids. The CDR3: CACERVTRRAEAFF. CDR3 DNA sequence: TGTGCCTGTGAAAGGGTCACAAGGAGGGCTGAAGCTTTCTTT.

This clone was seen a handful of times. The CDR3 loop reads CAWSTETGTRYNEQFF. As DNA, the CDR3 is TGTGCCTGGAGTACTGAGACAGGGACGAGATACAATGAGCAGTTCTTC. This chain joins TRBV30 and TRBJ2-1; 7 bases match TRBD1. Germline V lookup: CDR1 GTSNPN, CDR2 SVGIG (reference sequence). This CDR3 region has 16 residues. J was trimmed by 4 bases and V by 2 bases; bases with no gene match: 11.

The chain carries TRBV9 and TRBJ2-1; 9 bases agree with TRBD2. V lost 0 bases and J lost 8; bases outside the gene matches: 9. The CDR3 length is 16 residues. Germline V lookup: CDR1 SGDLS, CDR2 YYNGEE. DNA of the CDR3: TGTGCCAGCAGCGTAGATGCTAGCGGGGCCTTGTATGAGCAGTTCTTC. Its translation is CASSVDASGALYEQFF. The variable domain in full, completed from reference TRBV9 and TRBJ2-1, reads DSGVTQTPKHLITATGQRVTLRCSPRSGDLSVYWYQQSLDQGLQFLIQYYNGEERAKGNILERFSAQQFPDLHSELNLSSLELGDSALYFCASSVDASGALYEQFFGPGTRLTVL.

The chain combines TRBV5-1 with TRBJ2-1, with 7 positions matching TRBD1. The V gene's germline CDR1 is SGHRS and CDR2 YFSETQ. The J segment lost 4 bases and the V segment lost 0 bases, leaving 4 bases of the junction unmatched. This CDR3 has 15 residues. The CDR3: CASSLGDRKYNEQFF. DNA for the CDR3: TGCGCCAGCAGCTTGGGGGACAGAAAATACAATGAGCAGTTCTTC.

This chain connects TRBV4-3 to TRBJ2-7, with 11 positions matching TRBD2. The CDR3 extends over 15 amino acids. V shed 1 base, J shed 3 bases, and the junction held 2 bases outside the gene matches. CDR1 and CDR2 (germline): LGHNA, YSLEER. The CDR3 here is CASSQGSGRGYEQYF. For the CDR3, the DNA is TGCGCCAGCAGCCAAGGTAGCGGGAGGGGCTACGAGCAGTACTTC.

The V gene is TRBV7-6, the J gene TRBJ2-5, with 9 bases lining up with TRBD1. Germline V gives CDR1 SGHVS, CDR2 FNYEAQ. The trim removed 5 bases at V and 4 bases at J, leaving 5 bases unmatched. The CDR3 loop spans 14 amino acids. The CDR3 reads CASSASTGGETQYF. The CDR3 DNA reads TGTGCCAGCAGCGCCTCGACAGGGGGAGAGACCCAGTACTTC.

This clone was recorded only once. The gene calls are TRBV5-1 and TRBJ2-5; 7 bases fit TRBD1. The CDR3 spans 14 residues. Germline assignment: CDR1 SGHRS and CDR2 YFSETQ. The V gene end was trimmed by 1 base and the J gene end by 5 bases; junction bases not matched to a gene: 5. The CDR3 region has the DNA TGCGCCAGCAGCTTGACAGGGGCCAGGGAGACCCAGTACTTC. Protein sequence: CASSLTGARETQYF. Full variable domain (rest looked up from reference TRBV5-1 and TRBJ2-5): KAGVTQTPRYLIKTRGQQVTLSCSPISGHRSVSWYQQTPGQGLQFLFEYFSETQRNKGNFPGRFSGRQFSNSRSEMNVSTLELGDSALYLCASSLTGARETQYFGPGTRLLVL.

The chain carries TRBV15 and TRBJ1-3, with D perhaps TRBD1 (5 bases). CDR1 is LNHNV and CDR2 is YYDKDF in the germline V gene (reference sequence). V lost 4 bases and J lost 1, with 8 bases in between. The CDR3 length is 14 residues. The CDR3 loop is CATSKTVSGNTIYF. Written as DNA, the CDR3 is TGTGCCACCAGCAAGACAGTGTCTGGAAACACCATATATTTT.